This TCR beta chain was captured by sequencing in a study of molecular identifiers for immune sequencing clone quantification. CDR3 size: 15 residues. From germline, CDR1 is SGHDT and CDR2 YYEEEE. Sorting selected naive CD8 T cells with a CD8+CD4-CCR7+CD45RA+ phenotype. MiXCR, applied by TCRdb to the PCR reads, yields one record per CDR3 protein. This table has around 470,000 distinct CDR3 sequences, less than 30% appearing once. Of note for this clonotype: This may be a read error: a much more frequent sequence differs by one nucleotide.

The V call is TRBV5-6, the J call TRBJ2-2; TRBD2 might be the D (5 bases). This sequence originates from a human donor in good health. Some libraries in this study had Jurkat cell RNA spiked in. The sequenced material came from naive CD8+ T cells from blood, with Jurkat cell RNA spiked in. Described subset: FACS-sorted CD8+CD4-CCR7+CD45RA+ naive T cells. The CDR3 region is CARSFFPSSSGELFF. CDR3 DNA: TGTGCCCGCAGCTTCTTCCCTAGCAGTTCCGGGGAGCTGTTTTTT.